The clone carrying this T cell receptor (beta chain) came up once. Its target is not known. The table came from immunoSEQ multiplex PCR; TCRdb's copy has only in-frame clones and leaves some out. Of about 49,000 clones in the sample, around 74% were seen once. This CDR3 has 13 residues. Looked up from germline, CDR1 is SGHRS and CDR2 is YFSETQ. The J segment lost 6 bases and the V segment lost 5 bases, leaving 6 bases of the junction unmatched. This entry belongs to a study of PD-L1 blockade in urothelial cancer. Turning to the study itself: A median of about 140,000 T cells was found in the blood samples. Overall study findings and caveats: Durable-benefit patients had greater expansion of tumor-associated blood clones at 3 weeks.

Documented time point: pretreatment peripheral blood. Each patient contributed between 1 and 8 total time points of blood mononuclear cells, pretreatment and during treatment. The chain carries TRBV5-1 and TRBJ1-1, with 8 bases aligning to TRBD1. This sequence was found in a man aged 65-85 years with urothelial cancer. The material sequenced was PBMCs, taken around atezolizumab (anti-PD-L1) treatment. The CDR3 here is CASSFQGAAEAFF. DNA for the CDR3: TGCGCCAGCAGTTTTCAGGGGGCGGCTGAAGCTTTCTTT.